These 19 T cell receptor beta chains were sequenced from one sample in a study of blood T cell repertoires in COVID-19. Method: immunoSEQ multiplex PCR; TCRdb's copy keeps in-frame clones and lacks some. The data show approximately 89,000 clones, about 95% seen once. The sample was peripheral blood. These receptors came from a human donor with active COVID-19. The donor label of this sample is uncertain.

The chain is built from TRBV6-6 and TRBJ2-7, with 7 bases that match TRBD1. The germline V gene has CDR1 MNHNY and CDR2 SVGAGI (reference sequence). The CDR3 runs to 14 residues. V lost 6 bases to trimming and J lost 2 bases; unmatched junction nucleotides: 7. For the CDR3, the DNA is TGTGCCAGCAGAAAGGGACAGCAGGCCTACGAGCAGTACTTC. It specifies CASRKGQQAYEQYF.

V is TRBV27 and J is TRBJ1-4; 8 positions match TRBD1. CDR3 length equals 15 residues. Unmatched junction bases numbered 7, after V lost 5 bases and J lost 5 bases. Per germline, CDR1 MNHEY and CDR2 SMNVEV (reference sequence). The CDR3, as DNA: TGTGCCAGCAGTCCACTGCGGGACAGGAATGAAAAACTGTTTTTT. Residues: CASSPLRDRNEKLFF.

The rearrangement links TRBV13 to TRBJ2-1; 15 positions match TRBD2. The germline CDR1 and CDR2 sequences are PRHDT and FYEKMQ (reference sequence). This CDR3 is 19 amino acids long. The trim removed 5 bases at V and 0 bases at J, leaving 8 bases unmatched. CDR3 bases: TGTGCCAGCAGCCGCCGGACTAGCGGGAGGGCCTACTCCTACAATGAGCAGTTCTTC. Residues: CASSRRTSGRAYSYNEQFF.

V gene TRBV5-1 combines with J gene TRBJ2-1; TRBD2 matches 8 bases. V gave up 1 base and J gave up 8 bases; unmatched junction bases: 8. The germline CDR1 and CDR2 sequences are SGHRS and YFSETQ. The length of the CDR3 is 15 residues. The CDR3 DNA sequence: TGCGCCAGCAGCTTGCCGACGGGAGGGCCGGATGAGCAGTTCTTC. Translation gives CASSLPTGGPDEQFF. Filled out from reference TRBV5-1 and TRBJ2-1, the complete variable domain reads KAGVTQTPRYLIKTRGQQVTLSCSPISGHRSVSWYQQTPGQGLQFLFEYFSETQRNKGNFPGRFSGRQFSNSRSEMNVSTLELGDSALYLCASSLPTGGPDEQFFGPGTRLTVL.

V gene TRBV9 combines with J gene TRBJ1-4, with a possible D match to TRBD1 (6 bases). There are 15 residues in the CDR3. Trimming stripped 3 bases from V and 2 bases from J, with 11 bases between. The germline V gene encodes CDR1 SGDLS and CDR2 YYNGEE. The CDR3 region is CASSAPGATNEKLFF. The CDR3 region has the DNA TGTGCCAGCAGCGCCCCAGGGGCTACTAATGAAAAACTGTTTTTT.

The chain carries TRBV3-1 (or the pseudogene TRBV3-2) and TRBJ2-3; 10 bases are a match to TRBD2. CDR1 and CDR2 (germline): LGHDT, YNNKEL (reference sequence). The junction had 7 bases not matched to a gene; V was cut back by 6 bases and J by 7 bases. This CDR3 has 14 amino acids. DNA of the CDR3: TGTGCCAGCAGTCCTGGACTAGCGGCCCATACGCAGTATTTT. Protein product: CASSPGLAAHTQYF.

This chain links TRBV19 with TRBJ2-3, with D maybe TRBD1 (6 bases). The CDR3 has 16 residues. With 6 bases removed from V and 0 bases from J, the gap between germline ends came to 16 bases. Germline loops: CDR1 LNHDA, CDR2 SQIVND (reference sequence). This CDR3 is CASSRRQAPSTDTQYF. The CDR3 DNA follows: TGTGCCAGTAGCCGAAGACAGGCCCCTAGCACAGATACGCAGTATTTT.

This clone was seen just once. V gene TRBV28 combines with J gene TRBJ1-4; possibly TRBD1 for D (6 bases). The CDR3 length is 15 residues. The germline V gene has CDR1 MDHEN and CDR2 SYDVKM. V lost 3 bases to trimming and J lost 4 bases, with 12 bases between them. CDR3 coding DNA: TGTGCCAGCAGTTTCACCCGGGACAATAATGAAAAACTGTTTTTT. Translated: CASSFTRDNNEKLFF.

The gene calls are TRBV27 and TRBJ1-1; 9 bases line up with TRBD1. J lost 5 bases, V lost 6 bases, and 10 bases had no gene match. This CDR3 has 15 amino acids. Germline V gene sequence: CDR1 MNHEY, CDR2 SMNVEV (reference sequence). The CDR3 is CASSPLTGGKTEAFF. In nucleotides, the CDR3 is TGTGCCAGCAGCCCTCTCACAGGGGGCAAGACTGAAGCTTTCTTT.

J is TRBJ2-7 and V is TRBV7-2, with D possibly TRBD1 on 6 matching bases. Trimming removed 9 bases at V and 0 bases at J, with 12 bases between. CDR1 and CDR2 from the germline V gene are SGHTA and FQGNSA. The CDR3 runs 13 residues. This CDR3 reads CASSDRSSYEQYF. DNA for the CDR3: TGTGCCAGTAGCGACAGGAGCTCCTACGAGCAGTACTTC.

The chain is built from TRBV24-1 and TRBJ2-2, with TRBD2 as a possible D gene (5 bases). Trimming took 3 bases from V and 6 from J, leaving 13 bases between them. From germline, CDR1 is KGHDR and CDR2 SFDVKD. CDR3 size: 15 residues. CDR3 DNA: TGTGCCACCAGTGATCCTACTAGGGTCCCCGGGGAGCTGTTTTTT. Translating it yields CATSDPTRVPGELFF.

This clone was observed a single time. The chain has TRBV4-3 and TRBJ2-1; 9 bases align to TRBD2. This CDR3 is 13 amino acids long. J lost 8 bases, V lost 5 bases, and 4 bases had no gene match. Germline V gene lookup returns CDR1 LGHNA and CDR2 YSLEER. The CDR3 DNA sequence: TGCGCCAGCAGCAAAGGACTAGCGTATGAGCAGTTCTTC. Its translation: CASSKGLAYEQFF.

V gene TRBV28 combines with J gene TRBJ1-1; D ambiguous. The CDR3 has 13 amino acids. V was trimmed by 2 bases and J by 0 bases, leaving 4 bases between them. CDR1 is MDHEN, CDR2 SYDVKM, per germline. For the CDR3, the DNA is TGTGCCAGCAGTTTAGCGTTGAACACTGAAGCTTTCTTT. This gives the protein CASSLALNTEAFF.

The rearrangement uses TRBV5-6 and TRBJ1-1; TRBD1 aligns across 8 bases. From germline, CDR1 is SGHDT and CDR2 YYEEEE. CDR3 size: 13 residues. V lost 7 bases and J lost 4; bases outside the gene matches: 6. CDR3 sequence reads: CASSGTGGTEAFF. CDR3 DNA sequence: TGTGCCAGCTCGGGAACAGGGGGCACTGAAGCTTTCTTT.

This sequence joins TRBV14 and TRBJ2-1; TRBD1 is a possible D gene (6 bases). Germline CDR1 reads SGHDN; CDR2 reads FVKESK. The CDR3 runs to 18 residues. V lost 2 bases and J 3 bases, leaving 20 bases between the germline ends. As DNA, the CDR3 is TGTGCCAGCAGCCAACCCTTCCGACGTAAGGGGGACTACAATGAGCAGTTCTTC. This codes for CASSQPFRRKGDYNEQFF.

This rearrangement joins TRBV6-5 to TRBJ2-7; TRBD1 is a possible D gene (5 bases). V was pared by 7 bases and J by 4 bases, with 14 bases between. CDR3 length equals 13 residues. CDR1 is MNHEY, CDR2 SVGAGI, per germline. CDR3 sequence: CASIGRVWYEQYF. CDR3 nucleotide sequence: TGTGCCAGCATCGGCAGGGTTTGGTACGAGCAGTACTTC.

In its sample, this clone was seen once. The chain couples TRBV6-4 to TRBJ1-1, with 9 bases aligning to TRBD1. The germline gives CDR1 MRHNA, CDR2 SNTAGT. The CDR3 sequence is 15 residues long. J was trimmed by 4 bases and V by 9 bases; bases with no gene match: 12. This chain's CDR3 is CASRDRDKGATEAFF. In nucleotides, the CDR3 is TGTGCCAGTCGGGACAGGGACAAGGGGGCCACTGAAGCTTTCTTT.

V usage is TRBV20-1 and J usage is TRBJ2-1, with 13 bases lining up with TRBD2. The CDR3 extends over 14 amino acids. The V gene's germline CDR1 is DFQATT and CDR2 SNEGSKA (reference sequence). Unmatched junction bases numbered 2, after V lost 3 bases and J lost 6 bases. The CDR3 sequence: CSASRTSGSNEQFF. For the CDR3, the DNA is TGCAGTGCTAGTAGGACTAGCGGGAGCAATGAGCAGTTCTTC.

The chain joins TRBV6-5 to TRBJ2-3, with TRBD1 matching over 7 bases. V dropped 9 bases and J dropped 2; count of bases not matched to a gene: 5. The germline gives CDR1 MNHEY, CDR2 SVGAGI. The CDR3 runs 13 residues. CDR3 DNA: TGTGCCAGACTGACAGGGTTCACAGATACGCAGTATTTT. It codes for CARLTGFTDTQYF.